This is a list of T cell receptor beta chains from one sample in a study of Ad26.COV2.S vaccination and SARS-CoV-2 variants. The repertoire was sequenced with immunoSEQ multiplex PCR; TCRdb's copy has only in-frame clones and lacks some. The sample lists 350,000 to 450,000 clones, about 85% occurring once. This specimen consisted of peripheral blood, obtained in a trial of Ad26.COV2.S vaccine versus placebo. The receptors here all came from a person aged 18-65 years who received the Ad26.COV2.S COVID-19 vaccine or a placebo. Each CDR3 is given with its conserved first and last residue. A D gene is named only where the DNA matches it firmly. Not all rows give a size; the values are once, few, many and, for expanded clones, a class.

j_call	clone_size	d_call	v_call	cdr3_nt	cdr3_aa
TRBJ2-2	.	.	TRBV30	TGTGCCTGGAAACAGGGGGGGACGAACACCGGGGAGCTGTTTTTT	CAWKQGGTNTGELFF
TRBJ2-1	.	.	TRBV21-1	TGTGCCAGCAGCAAATTGGGTAGCGGGGGACGTTACAATGAGCAGTTCTTC	CASSKLGSGGRYNEQFF
TRBJ2-7	.	TRBD2	TRBV7-9	TGTGCCAGCAGCTTAGATCTAGCGGGTAGTTACGAGCAGTACTTC	CASSLDLAGSYEQYF
TRBJ2-1	.	.	TRBV24-1	TGTGCCACCAGTGAAAGGGACGGCTACAATGAGCAGTTCTTC	CATSERDGYNEQFF
TRBJ2-1	.	.	TRBV10-3	TGTGCCACCCGAAAGGCACGCTCCTACAATGAGCAGTTCTTC	CATRKARSYNEQFF
TRBJ1-3	.	.	TRBV6-1	TGTGCCAGCAGTGAAGGGCCTGGAAACACCATATATTTT	CASSEGPGNTIYF
TRBJ2-2	once	.	TRBV9	TGTGCCAGCAGCGTAGGAATATCGGGCTGGGGCACCGGGGAGCTGTTTTTT	CASSVGISGWGTGELFF
TRBJ1-2	.	.	TRBV7-8	TGTGCCAGCAGCTTAGGGACACCGGGGCTCTATGGCTACACCTTC	CASSLGTPGLYGYTF
TRBJ1-5	.	.	TRBV28	TGTGCCAGCAGTCTCAAGGTTGACAACTCATTCAATCAGCCCCAGCATTTT	CASSLKVDNSFNQPQHF
TRBJ1-5	.	.	TRBV2	TGTGCCAGCAGCCCCACTGTGGAGCCCCAGCATTTT	CASSPTVEPQHF
TRBJ1-5	.	.	TRBV24-1	TGTGCCACCAGTGAGCCGTATACAGGTCTAGAAAGGGGCAATCAGCCCCAGCATTTT	CATSEPYTGLERGNQPQHF
TRBJ2-7	.	TRBD2	TRBV7-9	TGTGCCAGCAGCAACATGTTAACAGCGGGAGAAGTCTACGACTACGAGCAGTACTTC	CASSNMLTAGEVYDYEQYF
TRBJ2-7	.	.	TRBV7-8	TGTGCCAGCAGCTTAGACAGGGATACCTACGAGCAGTACTTC	CASSLDRDTYEQYF
TRBJ1-1	.	.	TRBV6-2/TRBV6-3	TGTGCCAGCAGCCAGCTAAGGGAGTCTGAAGCTTTCTTT	CASSQLRESEAFF
TRBJ1-2	.	.	TRBV19	TGTGCCAGTAACTTAGGGGGGCCCGGCTACACCTTC	CASNLGGPGYTF
TRBJ2-2	.	.	TRBV10-3	TGTGCCATCAGTGAGCGGAGGGGTTTAACGGGACAAGACACCGGGGAGCTGTTTTTT	CAISERRGLTGQDTGELFF
TRBJ2-7	once	TRBD1	TRBV6-2/TRBV6-3	TGTGCCAGCAGCTCACACGACAGGGAAGGCCACGAGCAGTACTTC	CASSSHDREGHEQYF
TRBJ2-5	once	.	TRBV5-1	TGCGCCAGCAGCTTGGGGCAGCAAGAGACCCAGTACTTC	CASSLGQQETQYF
TRBJ2-7	.	TRBD1	TRBV30	TGTGCCTGGAGTGCCGACAGGGGGTACGAGCAGTACTTC	CAWSADRGYEQYF
TRBJ1-2	.	.	TRBV9	TGTGCCAGCAGCAAAGAAACTGGGGGCTATGGCTACACCTTC	CASSKETGGYGYTF
TRBJ2-1	once	.	TRBV5-4	TGTGCCAGCACCAGGGGATCCTACAATGAGCAGTTCTTC	CASTRGSYNEQFF
TRBJ1-1	.	.	TRBV6-5	TGTGCCAGCAGAGCCAACGGGGAGGTAACTGAAGCTTTCTTT	CASRANGEVTEAFF
TRBJ2-7	.	.	TRBV5-1	TGCGCCAGCAGCTTGGCCCAGGTGACCGCGTCCACCCAAGACTTC	CASSLAQVTASTQDF
TRBJ2-1	.	.	TRBV4-1	TGCGCCAGCAGCCAGTCGAAAGCGGGCAGCTCCTACAATGAGCAGTTCTTC	CASSQSKAGSSYNEQFF
TRBJ2-7	.	TRBD1	TRBV6-1	TGTGCCAGCAGTGACCCCGGGACAGCCGAGTTGTGCGAGCAGTACTTC	CASSDPGTAELCEQYF
TRBJ2-7	.	TRBD2	TRBV2	TGTGCCAGCAGAGGACTAGCGAGTACCTACGAGCAGTACTTC	CASRGLASTYEQYF
TRBJ2-7	.	.	TRBV6-5	TGTGCCAGCAGTTACTCCGACCCTATCCCACCCTACGAGCAGTACTTC	CASSYSDPIPPYEQYF
TRBJ2-6	.	.	TRBV28	TGTGCCAGCAGTTTATGGGGGGACTCTGGGGCCAACGTCCTGACTTTC	CASSLWGDSGANVLTF
TRBJ1-1	.	.	TRBV10-2	TGCGCCAGCAGTGAGCCACCCGGGAGGGGCAACACTGAAGCTTTCTTT	CASSEPPGRGNTEAFF
TRBJ2-2	.	.	TRBV5-1	TGCGCCAGCAGCGCCGGGACAACGAACACCGGGGAGCTGTTTTTT	CASSAGTTNTGELFF
TRBJ1-5	.	TRBD1	TRBV12-5	TGTGCTAGTGGCGGACAGGGGGTTCAGCCCCAGCATTTT	CASGGQGVQPQHF
TRBJ1-1	many	.	TRBV11-2	TGTGCCAGCACACTTTTTACAGGGAACACTGAAGCTTTCTTT	CASTLFTGNTEAFF
TRBJ2-2	.	TRBD2	TRBV27	TGTGCCAGCAAGGCGGGAGTGAACACCGGGGAGCTGTTTTTT	CASKAGVNTGELFF
TRBJ2-2	.	.	TRBV12-3/TRBV12-4	TGTGCCAGCAGTTTCGAAGCCGGGGAGCTGTTTTTT	CASSFEAGELFF
TRBJ2-5	.	TRBD1	TRBV5-5	TGTGCCAGCAGCTTGGAAGGGACAGGAGGAGAGACCCAGTACTTC	CASSLEGTGGETQYF
TRBJ2-3	.	.	TRBV19	TGTGCCAGTAGTACCCCCAGCACAGATACGCAGTATTTT	CASSTPSTDTQYF
TRBJ1-4	.	.	TRBV7-9	TGTGCCAGCAGCTTTTATATCGGCGGAGGTGCAACTAATGAAAAACTGTTTTTT	CASSFYIGGGATNEKLFF
TRBJ2-1	.	.	TRBV11-2	TGTGCCAGCAGCACCCGTCGGGGGAGCTCCTACAATGAGCAGTTCTTC	CASSTRRGSSYNEQFF
TRBJ2-3	.	.	TRBV28	TGTGCCAGCAGTCGGCAGGGATTCGGCACAGATACGCAGTATTTT	CASSRQGFGTDTQYF
TRBJ1-5	.	TRBD1	TRBV19	TGTGCCAGTAGTATTAGGGACAGGGATTATAGCAATCAGCCCCAGCATTTT	CASSIRDRDYSNQPQHF
TRBJ1-6	.	.	TRBV4-1	TGCGCCAGCAGCCTAAGTCCTCATGGGGTTGCGCCCCTCCACTTT	CASSLSPHGVAPLHF
TRBJ1-1	once	TRBD1	TRBV27	TGTGCCAGCAGAAGACAGGGGGAGAACACTGAAGCTTTCTTT	CASRRQGENTEAFF
TRBJ2-2	.	.	TRBV5-1	TGCGCCAGCAGCTTGGAGGGGGCGAACACCGGGGAGCTGTTTTTT	CASSLEGANTGELFF